This T cell receptor beta chain stems from a study of post-analysis software for immune sequencing data. Study-level information: Relapsing-remitting, secondary progressive and progressive-relapsing multiple sclerosis courses were included. Study findings and constraints: Batch-mates among the samples co-clustered strongly by F measure. There were a few TRBV segments more frequent in patients than controls, and TRBV5-6, TRBV5-1 and TRBV20-1 were among them. Multiple sclerosis patients had significantly lower normalized Chao1 diversity than controls.

The CDR3 is 13 amino acids. Germline V gene sequence: CDR1 MNHEY, CDR2 SVGAGI. Deletions cut 6 bases from V and 7 bases from J, with 15 bases between. Worth noting for this clonotype: Its target is unknown.

Unique molecular identifiers were carried by the TCR beta cDNA libraries. In TCRdb, the PCR reads were re-called with MiXCR into one record per CDR3 protein. The data show approximately 660,000 distinct CDR3 sequences, with around 64% seen just once and over 9% held by the top ten. This TCR derives from a girl aged 2 to 10 with multiple sclerosis. Specimen: blood. The chain employs TRBV6-5 and TRBJ1-2; D call uncertain. The CDR3 loop reads CASRVGEVGGYTF. In DNA form, the CDR3 reads TGTGCCAGCAGGGTCGGGGAGGTGGGTGGCTACACCTTC.